This TCR beta chain was sequenced in a study of regulatory T cells in long-lasting Graves disease. Study-level background: Positivity for TSH receptor antibodies plus over 5 years of antithyroid drugs meant persistent Graves' disease.

Study-wide results and limits: It was in persistent disease that TRBV28, TRBJ1-2 and TRBJ2-5 were favored. The sample size was small, and this may have reduced accuracy.

Sample time point: persistent/refractory GD, antithyroid drugs over 5 years with positive TRAb. PBMCs provided the RNA from which the TCR library was made. A volume of roughly 9.1 milliliters of peripheral blood was collected in EDTA tubes. This clonotype was counted between two and nine times. What it recognizes is unknown. Researchers made TCR beta libraries by using iRepertoire HTBI primers and running Arm-PCR on CDR3 regions. TCRdb used MiXCR to reprocess the multiplex PCR reads, holding one entry per CDR3 protein. The data show approximately 690,000 distinct CDR3 sequences, around 30% seen once. The germline V and J ends were trimmed by 0 bases and 0 bases, with 9 bases remaining between them. Germline CDR1 SGHRS, CDR2 YFSETQ. This CDR3 has 15 residues.

The receptor was isolated from a female donor with Graves disease. The specimen comprised peripheral blood mononuclear cells (PBMCs), sampled when the disease was refractory, from a patient treated with antithyroid drugs. The V and J genes are TRBV5-1 and TRBJ1-1; D gene uncertain. The CDR3 reads CASSLDAGMNTEAFF. As DNA, the CDR3 is TGCGCCAGCAGCTTGGACGCGGGCATGAACACTGAAGCTTTCTTT.